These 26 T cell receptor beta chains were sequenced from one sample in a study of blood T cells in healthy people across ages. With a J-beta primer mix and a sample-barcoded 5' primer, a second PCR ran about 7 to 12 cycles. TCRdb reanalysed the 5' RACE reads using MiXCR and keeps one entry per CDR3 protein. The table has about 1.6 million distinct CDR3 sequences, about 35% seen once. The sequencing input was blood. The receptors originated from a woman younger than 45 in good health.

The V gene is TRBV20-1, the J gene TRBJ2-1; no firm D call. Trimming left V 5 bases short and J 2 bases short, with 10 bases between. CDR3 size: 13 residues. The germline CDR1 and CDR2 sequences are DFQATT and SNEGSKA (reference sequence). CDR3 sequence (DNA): TGCAGTGCTGCGCATGACCCCTACAATGAGCAGTTCTTC. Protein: CSAAHDPYNEQFF.

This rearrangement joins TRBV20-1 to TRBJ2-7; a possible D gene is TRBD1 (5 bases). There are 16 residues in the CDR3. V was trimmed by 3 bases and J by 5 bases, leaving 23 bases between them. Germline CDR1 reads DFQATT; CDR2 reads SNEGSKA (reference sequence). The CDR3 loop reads CSASEVGQGLLHEQYF. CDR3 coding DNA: TGCAGTGCTAGCGAGGTCGGTCAGGGCCTCCTCCACGAGCAGTACTTC.

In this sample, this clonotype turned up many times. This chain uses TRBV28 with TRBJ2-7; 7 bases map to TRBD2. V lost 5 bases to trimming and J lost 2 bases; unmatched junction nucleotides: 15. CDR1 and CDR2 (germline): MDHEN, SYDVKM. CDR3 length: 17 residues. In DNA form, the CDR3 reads TGTGCCAGCAGTAGTATCAGATTAGCGGGCCGCACCTACGAGCAGTACTTC. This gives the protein CASSSIRLAGRTYEQYF.

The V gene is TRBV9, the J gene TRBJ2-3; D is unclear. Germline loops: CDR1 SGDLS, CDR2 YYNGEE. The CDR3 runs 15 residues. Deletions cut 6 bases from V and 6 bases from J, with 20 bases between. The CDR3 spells CASNLGPSRSDTQYF. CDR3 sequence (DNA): TGTGCCAGCAACCTCGGACCCTCTAGGTCGGATACGCAGTATTTT.

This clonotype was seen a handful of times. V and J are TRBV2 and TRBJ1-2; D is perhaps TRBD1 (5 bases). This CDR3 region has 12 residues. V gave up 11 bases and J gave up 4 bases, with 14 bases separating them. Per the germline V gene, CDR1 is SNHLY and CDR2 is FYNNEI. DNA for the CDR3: TGTGCCTCGGCGATAGGGGCCTATGGCTACACCTTC. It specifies CASAIGAYGYTF. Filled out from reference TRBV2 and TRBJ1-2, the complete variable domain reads EPEVTQTPSHQVTQMGQEVILRCVPISNHLYFYWYRQILGQKVEFLVSFYNNEISEKSEIFDDQFSVERPDGSNFTLKIRSTKLEDSAMYFCASAIGAYGYTFGSGTRLTVV.

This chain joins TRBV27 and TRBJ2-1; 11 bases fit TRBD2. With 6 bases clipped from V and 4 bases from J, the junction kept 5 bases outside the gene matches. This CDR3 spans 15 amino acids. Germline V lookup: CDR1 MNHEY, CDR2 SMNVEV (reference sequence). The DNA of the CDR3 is TGTGCCAGCAGCACTAGCGGGAGTATGTACAATGAGCAGTTCTTC. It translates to CASSTSGSMYNEQFF.

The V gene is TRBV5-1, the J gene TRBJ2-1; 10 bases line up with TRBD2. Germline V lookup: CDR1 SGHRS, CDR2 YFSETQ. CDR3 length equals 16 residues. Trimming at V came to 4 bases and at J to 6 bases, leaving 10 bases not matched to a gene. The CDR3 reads CASSPRTGLAANEQFF. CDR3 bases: TGCGCCAGCAGCCCCCGGACAGGACTAGCGGCCAATGAGCAGTTCTTC.

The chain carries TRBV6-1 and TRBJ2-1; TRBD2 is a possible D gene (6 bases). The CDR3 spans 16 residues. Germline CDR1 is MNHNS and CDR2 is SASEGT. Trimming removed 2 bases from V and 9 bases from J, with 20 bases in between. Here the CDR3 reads CASSEPRDFTVAEQFF. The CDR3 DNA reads TGTGCCAGCAGTGAACCCCGGGACTTCACCGTCGCTGAGCAGTTCTTC.

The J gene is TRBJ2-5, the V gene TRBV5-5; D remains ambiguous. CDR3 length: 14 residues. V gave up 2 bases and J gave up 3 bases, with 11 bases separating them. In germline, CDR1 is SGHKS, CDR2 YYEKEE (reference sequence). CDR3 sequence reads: CASSFPPPKETQYF. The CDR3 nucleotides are TGTGCCAGCAGCTTCCCACCCCCTAAAGAGACCCAGTACTTC.

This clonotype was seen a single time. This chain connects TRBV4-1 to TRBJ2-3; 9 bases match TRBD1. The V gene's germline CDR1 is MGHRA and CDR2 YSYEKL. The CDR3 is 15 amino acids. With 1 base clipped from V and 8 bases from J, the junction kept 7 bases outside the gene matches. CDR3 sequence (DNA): TGCGCCAGCAGCCAAGGGGACAGGGAGGCTGGTACGCAGTATTTT. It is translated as CASSQGDREAGTQYF.

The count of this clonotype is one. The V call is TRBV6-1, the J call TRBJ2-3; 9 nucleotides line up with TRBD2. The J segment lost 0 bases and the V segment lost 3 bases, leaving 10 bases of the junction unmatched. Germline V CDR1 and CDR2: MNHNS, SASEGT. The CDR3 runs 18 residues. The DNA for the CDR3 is TGTGCCAGCAGTGAGGCCATGCCCCTAGCGGGGAGCACAGATACGCAGTATTTT. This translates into CASSEAMPLAGSTDTQYF.

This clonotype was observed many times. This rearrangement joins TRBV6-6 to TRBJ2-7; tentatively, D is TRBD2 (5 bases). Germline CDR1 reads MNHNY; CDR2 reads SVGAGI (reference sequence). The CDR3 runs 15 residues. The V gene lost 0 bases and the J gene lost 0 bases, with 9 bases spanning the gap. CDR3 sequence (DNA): TGTGCCAGCAGTTACTCACTAGGTAACTCCTACGAGCAGTACTTC. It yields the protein CASSYSLGNSYEQYF.

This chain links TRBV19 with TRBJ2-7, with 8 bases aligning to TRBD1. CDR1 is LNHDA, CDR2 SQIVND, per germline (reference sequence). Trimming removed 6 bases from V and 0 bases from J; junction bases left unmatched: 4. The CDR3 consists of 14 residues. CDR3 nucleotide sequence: TGTGCCAGTAGCGGACAGGGAATCTCCTACGAGCAGTACTTC. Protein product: CASSGQGISYEQYF.

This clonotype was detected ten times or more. CDR3 region: CASSSNGGEQYF. The CDR3 bases are TGTGCCAGCAGCTCGAATGGGGGGGAGCAGTACTTC. This rearrangement joins TRBV25-1 to TRBJ2-7, with D possibly being TRBD2 (6 bases). The germline V and J ends were trimmed by 6 bases and 7 bases, with 13 bases remaining between them. Germline V gene sequence: CDR1 MGHDK, CDR2 SYGVNS. CDR3 size: 12 residues.

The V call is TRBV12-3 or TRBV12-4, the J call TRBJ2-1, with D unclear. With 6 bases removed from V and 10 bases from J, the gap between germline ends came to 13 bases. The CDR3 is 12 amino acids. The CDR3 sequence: CASSSQDLEQFF. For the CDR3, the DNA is TGTGCCAGCAGCTCCCAGGACCTGGAGCAGTTCTTC.

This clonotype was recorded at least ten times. The CDR3 nucleotides read TGTGCCAGCAGCTTAGAACAGGGTCCCTACAATGAGCAGTTCTTC. Translation: CASSLEQGPYNEQFF. The chain recombines TRBV7-9 with TRBJ2-1; TRBD1 is a possible D gene (6 bases). The CDR3 covers 15 residues. V lost 1 base and J 2 bases, leaving 9 bases between the germline ends. Per germline, CDR1 SEHNR and CDR2 FQNEAQ (reference sequence).

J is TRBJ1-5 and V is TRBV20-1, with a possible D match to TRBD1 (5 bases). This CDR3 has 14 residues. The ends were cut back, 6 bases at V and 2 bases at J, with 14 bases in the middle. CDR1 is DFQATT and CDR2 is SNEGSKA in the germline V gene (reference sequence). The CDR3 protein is CSAPPGLGNQPQHF. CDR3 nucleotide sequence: TGCAGTGCCCCCCCGGGGCTCGGCAATCAGCCCCAGCATTTT.

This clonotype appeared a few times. This CDR3 is CASSVKGGGEDNEQFF. As DNA, the CDR3 is TGTGCCAGCAGCGTTAAAGGGGGGGGGGAAGATAATGAGCAGTTCTTC. The chain is built from TRBV9 and TRBJ2-1; tentatively, D is TRBD2 (7 bases). The germline CDR1 and CDR2 sequences are SGDLS and YYNGEE. The CDR3 is 16 amino acids. Trimming took 2 bases from V and 7 from J, leaving 19 bases between them.

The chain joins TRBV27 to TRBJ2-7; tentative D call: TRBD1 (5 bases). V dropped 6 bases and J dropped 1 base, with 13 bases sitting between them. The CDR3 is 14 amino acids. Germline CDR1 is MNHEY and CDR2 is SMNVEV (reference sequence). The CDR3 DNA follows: TGTGCCAGCAGGGGGCAGAGTGTTTCCTACGAGCAGTACTTC. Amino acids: CASRGQSVSYEQYF.

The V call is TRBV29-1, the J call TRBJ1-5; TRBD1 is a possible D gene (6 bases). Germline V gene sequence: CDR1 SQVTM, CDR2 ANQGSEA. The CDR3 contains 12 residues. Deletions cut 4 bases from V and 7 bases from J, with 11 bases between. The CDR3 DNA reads TGCAGCGTTGGGCAGGGGACCCAGCCCCAGCATTTT. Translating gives CSVGQGTQPQHF.

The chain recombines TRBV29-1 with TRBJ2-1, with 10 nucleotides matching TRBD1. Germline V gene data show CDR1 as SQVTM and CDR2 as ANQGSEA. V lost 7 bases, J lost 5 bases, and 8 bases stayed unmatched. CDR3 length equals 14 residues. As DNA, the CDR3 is TGCAGCGCCAAGGGTGGGACAGGGGACAATGAGCAGTTCTTC. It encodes CSAKGGTGDNEQFF.

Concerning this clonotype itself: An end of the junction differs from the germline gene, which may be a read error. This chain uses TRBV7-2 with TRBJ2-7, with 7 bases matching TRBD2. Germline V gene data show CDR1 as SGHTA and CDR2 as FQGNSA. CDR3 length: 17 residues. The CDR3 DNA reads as TGTGCCAGCAGCAGAGTTCACGCCCCGGGGGGTTCCTGCGAGCAGTACTTC. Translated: CASSRVHAPGGSCEQYF.

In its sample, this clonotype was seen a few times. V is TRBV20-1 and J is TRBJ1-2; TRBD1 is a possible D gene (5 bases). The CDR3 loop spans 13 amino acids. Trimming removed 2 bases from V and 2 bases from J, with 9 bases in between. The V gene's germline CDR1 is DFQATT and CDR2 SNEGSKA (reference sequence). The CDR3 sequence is CSARHRDNYGYTF. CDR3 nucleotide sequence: TGCAGTGCTAGACACCGGGACAACTATGGCTACACCTTC.

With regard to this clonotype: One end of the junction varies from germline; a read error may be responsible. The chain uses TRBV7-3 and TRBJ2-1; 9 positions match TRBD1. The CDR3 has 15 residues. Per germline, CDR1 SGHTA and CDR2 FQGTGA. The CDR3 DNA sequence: TGTGTCAGCAGCTCCCGACAGGGGGGTGGCAATGAGCAGTTCTTC. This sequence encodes CVSSSRQGGGNEQFF.

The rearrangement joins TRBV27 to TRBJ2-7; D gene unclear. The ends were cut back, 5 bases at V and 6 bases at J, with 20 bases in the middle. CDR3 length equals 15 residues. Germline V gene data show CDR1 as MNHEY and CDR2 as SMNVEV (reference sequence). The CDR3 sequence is CASSRYPVGKGEQYF. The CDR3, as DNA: TGTGCCAGCAGTCGCTATCCCGTGGGCAAGGGCGAGCAGTACTTC.

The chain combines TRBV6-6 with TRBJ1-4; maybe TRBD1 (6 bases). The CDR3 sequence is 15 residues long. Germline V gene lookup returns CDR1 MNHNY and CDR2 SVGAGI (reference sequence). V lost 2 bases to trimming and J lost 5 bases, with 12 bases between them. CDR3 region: CASSYRGAENEKLFF. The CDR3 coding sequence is TGTGCCAGCAGTTACAGGGGGGCCGAGAATGAAAAACTGTTTTTT.